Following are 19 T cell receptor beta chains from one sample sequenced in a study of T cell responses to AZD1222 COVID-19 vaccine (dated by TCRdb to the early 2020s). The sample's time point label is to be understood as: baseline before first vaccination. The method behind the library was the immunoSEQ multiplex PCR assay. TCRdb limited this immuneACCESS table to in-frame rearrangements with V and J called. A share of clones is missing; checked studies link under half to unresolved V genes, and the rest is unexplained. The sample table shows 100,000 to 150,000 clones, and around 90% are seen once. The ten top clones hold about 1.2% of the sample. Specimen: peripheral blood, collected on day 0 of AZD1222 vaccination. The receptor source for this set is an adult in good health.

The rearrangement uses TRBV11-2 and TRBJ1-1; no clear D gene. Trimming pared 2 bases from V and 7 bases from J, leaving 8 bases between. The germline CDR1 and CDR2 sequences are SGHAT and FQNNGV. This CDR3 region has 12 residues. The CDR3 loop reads CASSLSLGEAFF. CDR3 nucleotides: TGTGCCAGCAGCTTATCACTGGGTGAAGCTTTCTTT.

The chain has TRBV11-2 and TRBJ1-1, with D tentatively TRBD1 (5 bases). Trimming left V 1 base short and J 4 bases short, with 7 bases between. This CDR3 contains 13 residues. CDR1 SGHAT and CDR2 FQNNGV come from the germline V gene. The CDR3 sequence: CASSLVGGTEAFF. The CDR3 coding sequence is TGTGCCAGCAGCTTAGTGGGGGGCACTGAAGCTTTCTTT.

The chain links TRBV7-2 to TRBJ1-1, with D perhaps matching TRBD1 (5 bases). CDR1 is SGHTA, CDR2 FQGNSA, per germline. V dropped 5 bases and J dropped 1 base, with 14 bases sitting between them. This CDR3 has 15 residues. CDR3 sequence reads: CASSPPGGRNTEAFF. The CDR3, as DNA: TGTGCCAGCAGCCCCCCGGGGGGGAGGAACACTGAAGCTTTCTTT.

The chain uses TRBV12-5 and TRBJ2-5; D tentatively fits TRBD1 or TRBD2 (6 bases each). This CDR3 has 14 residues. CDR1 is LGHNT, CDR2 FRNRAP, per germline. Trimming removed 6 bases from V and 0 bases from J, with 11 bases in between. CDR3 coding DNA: TGTGCTAGTGGCTGGGGGGCGTACCAAGAGACCCAGTACTTC. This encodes CASGWGAYQETQYF.

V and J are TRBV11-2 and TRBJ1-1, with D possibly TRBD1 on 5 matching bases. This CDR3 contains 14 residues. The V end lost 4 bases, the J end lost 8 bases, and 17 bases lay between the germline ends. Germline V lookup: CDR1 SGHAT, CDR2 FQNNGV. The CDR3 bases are TGTGCCAGCAGCTCCCCTCCGGGGCAGTCGGAAGCTTTCTTT. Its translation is CASSSPPGQSEAFF.

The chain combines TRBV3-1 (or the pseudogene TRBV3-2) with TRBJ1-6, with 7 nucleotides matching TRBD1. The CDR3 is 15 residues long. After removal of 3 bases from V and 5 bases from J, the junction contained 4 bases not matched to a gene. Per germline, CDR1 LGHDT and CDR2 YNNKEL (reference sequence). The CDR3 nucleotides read TGTGCCAGCAGCCAGGGGACAGCAAATAATTCACCCCTCCACTTT. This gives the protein CASSQGTANNSPLHF.

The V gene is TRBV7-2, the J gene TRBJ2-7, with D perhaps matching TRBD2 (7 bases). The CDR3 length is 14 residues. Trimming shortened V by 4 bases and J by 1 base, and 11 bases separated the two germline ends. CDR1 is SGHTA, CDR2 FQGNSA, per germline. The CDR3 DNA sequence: TGTGCCAGCAGCTCCGGGGGGCCTTCCTACGAGCAGTACTTC. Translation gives CASSSGGPSYEQYF.

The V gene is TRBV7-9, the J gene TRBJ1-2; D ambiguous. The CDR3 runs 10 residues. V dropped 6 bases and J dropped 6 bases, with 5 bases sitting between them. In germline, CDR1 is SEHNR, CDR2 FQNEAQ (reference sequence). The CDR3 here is CASSSDGYTF. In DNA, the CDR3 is TGTGCCAGCAGTTCCGATGGCTACACCTTC.

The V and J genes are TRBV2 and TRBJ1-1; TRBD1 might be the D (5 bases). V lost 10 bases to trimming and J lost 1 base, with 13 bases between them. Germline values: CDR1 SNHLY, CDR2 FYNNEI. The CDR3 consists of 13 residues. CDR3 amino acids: CATPGDENTEAFF. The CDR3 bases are TGTGCCACCCCCGGGGACGAGAACACTGAAGCTTTCTTT.

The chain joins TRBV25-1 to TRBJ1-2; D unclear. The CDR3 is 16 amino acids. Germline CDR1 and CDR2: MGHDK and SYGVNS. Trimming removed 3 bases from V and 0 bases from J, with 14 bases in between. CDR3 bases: TGTGCCAGCAGTGATGTTTGGACGGACTCTAACTATGGCTACACCTTC. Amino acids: CASSDVWTDSNYGYTF.

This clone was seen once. The CDR3 here is CASSSPGPQNTEAFF. In DNA form, the CDR3 reads TGTGCCAGCAGCTCGCCGGGACCCCAGAACACTGAAGCTTTCTTT. V and J are TRBV5-4 and TRBJ1-1; a possible D gene is TRBD1 (5 bases). This CDR3 has 15 residues. CDR1 is SGHNT and CDR2 is YYREEE in the germline V gene (reference sequence). The V gene lost 3 bases and the J gene lost 1 base, with 13 bases spanning the gap. Full variable domain (remainder filled in from reference TRBV5-4 and TRBJ1-1): ETGVTQSPTHLIKTRGQQVTLRCSSQSGHNTVSWYQQALGQGPQFIFQYYREEENGRGNFPPRFSGLQFPNYSSELNVNALELDDSALYLCASSSPGPQNTEAFFGQGTRLTVV.

The CDR3 loop is CASSVAVTSGGYTDTQYF. The DNA of the CDR3 is TGTGCCAGCAGCGTAGCGGTAACTAGCGGGGGATACACAGATACGCAGTATTTT. The V gene is TRBV9, the J gene TRBJ2-3; 11 bases fit TRBD2. Looked up from germline, CDR1 is SGDLS and CDR2 is YYNGEE. CDR3 length: 18 residues. J lost 2 bases, V lost 0 bases, and 8 bases had no gene match.

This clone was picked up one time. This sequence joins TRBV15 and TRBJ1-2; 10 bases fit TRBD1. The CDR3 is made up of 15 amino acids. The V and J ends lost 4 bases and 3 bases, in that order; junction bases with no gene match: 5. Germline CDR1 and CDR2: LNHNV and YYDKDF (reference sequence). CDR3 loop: CATSTRQGADYGYTF. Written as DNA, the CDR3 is TGTGCCACCAGCACTCGACAGGGGGCAGACTATGGCTACACCTTC.

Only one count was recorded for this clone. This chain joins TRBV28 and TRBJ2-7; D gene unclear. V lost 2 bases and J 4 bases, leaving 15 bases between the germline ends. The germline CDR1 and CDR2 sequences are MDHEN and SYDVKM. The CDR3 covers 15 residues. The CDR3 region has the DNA TGTGCCAGCAGTTTAGCAGGAGCCCCCACTTACGAGCAGTACTTC. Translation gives CASSLAGAPTYEQYF.

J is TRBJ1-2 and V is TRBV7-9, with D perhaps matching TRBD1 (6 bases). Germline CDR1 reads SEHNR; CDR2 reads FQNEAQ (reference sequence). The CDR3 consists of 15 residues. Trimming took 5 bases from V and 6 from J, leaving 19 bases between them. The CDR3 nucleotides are TGTGCCAGCAGCCAAGACAGGACAAGGTTGCATGGCTACACCTTC. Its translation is CASSQDRTRLHGYTF.

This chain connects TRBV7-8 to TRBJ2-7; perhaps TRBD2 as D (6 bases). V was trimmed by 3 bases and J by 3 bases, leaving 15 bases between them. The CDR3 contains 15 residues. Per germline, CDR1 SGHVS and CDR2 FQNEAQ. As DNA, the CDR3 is TGTGCCAGCAGCTTTGGCAACCAGGGAGGCTACGAGCAGTACTTC. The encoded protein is CASSFGNQGGYEQYF.

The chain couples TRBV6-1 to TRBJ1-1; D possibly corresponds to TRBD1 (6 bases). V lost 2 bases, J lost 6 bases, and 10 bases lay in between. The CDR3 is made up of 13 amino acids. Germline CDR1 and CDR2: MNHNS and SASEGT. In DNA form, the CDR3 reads TGTGCCAGCAGTGAAACTGACAGGTCTGAAGCTTTCTTT. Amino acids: CASSETDRSEAFF.

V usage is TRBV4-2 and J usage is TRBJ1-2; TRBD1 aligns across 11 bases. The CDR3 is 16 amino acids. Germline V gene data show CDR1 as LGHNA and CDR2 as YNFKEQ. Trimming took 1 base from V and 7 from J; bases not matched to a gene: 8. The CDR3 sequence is CASSQASQDRGPGYTF. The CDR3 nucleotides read TGTGCCAGCAGCCAAGCCTCTCAGGACAGGGGGCCTGGCTACACCTTC.

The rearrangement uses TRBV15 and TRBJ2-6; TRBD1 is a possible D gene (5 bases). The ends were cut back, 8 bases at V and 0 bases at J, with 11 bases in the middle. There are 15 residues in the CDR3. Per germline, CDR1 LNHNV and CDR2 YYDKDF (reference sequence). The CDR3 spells CATGAEDSGANVLTF. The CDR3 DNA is TGTGCCACCGGGGCAGAGGACTCTGGGGCCAACGTCCTGACTTTC.